This note documents a single T cell receptor beta chain sequence. The specificity of this receptor is unknown. No base qualities exist here, and no much larger clone lies one base off it. The germline V gene (reference sequence) yields SEHNR for CDR1 and FQNEAQ for CDR2. The germline V end is reduced by 0 bases and the J end by 2 bases; junction bases left unmatched: 6. The CDR3 contains 17 residues, cysteine and phenylalanine counted. The sequence is cut down to CDR3 DNA, 51 bases in frame from base 1. The sample originates from a study of beta chain features in type 1 diabetes listed by TCRdb under 2018. For the wider study: Patients and healthy donors did not differ in mean age, gender distribution, total cell number or subset yield. A total of approximately 100 million sorted cells were examined across all samples, and the number of cells per subset was strongly correlated with RNA yield. In the study, recently diagnosed type 1 diabetes patients and matched healthy donors were compared on the TCRB repertoires of their sorted circulating CD4+ T cell subsets. Regulatory and stem cell-like memory subsets were obtained from only 8 patients and about 8 healthy donors, while naive and central memory subsets were obtained from all 30 or so donors. Findings and caveats that apply to the study as a whole: Naive, central memory and regulatory TCRB repertoires appeared to be more alike among patients than among healthy donors. PCR may preferentially amplify shorter templates, but because patient and control samples were amplified and corrected together, any resulting skew would affect both groups equally. Because cDNA was sequenced instead of genomic DNA, activated cells with high expression could be over-represented, although the groups did not differ in activation or CD3 levels. In all four CD4+ subsets, TCRB CDR3 length was moderately but significantly shorter in type 1 diabetes patients. HLA sub-analyses involved small numbers of individuals, so any influence of HLA type on TCRB rearrangement remained unresolved. Fewer insertions and more nucleotide deletions at VDJ recombination sites were observed in patients with type 1 diabetes, implying thymic rearrangement abnormalities.

All of the isolated RNA was reverse transcribed with the High Capacity cDNA Reverse Transcription Kit, so expressed TCRB transcripts were sequenced. Deep immunoSEQ sequencing was applied to naive, central memory and regulatory T cell samples, giving an average of roughly 3.6 million total reads per sample. After sorted cells were lysed in RLT buffer, RNA was extracted with DNase-treated RNeasy Micro or Mini kits, with the choice depending on cell number. Each cell subset was processed on its own to prevent cross-contamination, while patient and healthy donor samples were processed together. Using the immunoSEQ multiplex PCR, TCRB sequences were amplified from cDNA into 87-bp fragments spanning the CDR3 region. Sequencing of the amplicons was performed on the Illumina HiSeq platform. Regarding the original processing steps: PCR bias was computationally corrected using synthetic template baselines, reads within Hamming distance 2 were collapsed, and singletons that could not be merged were discarded. Reads were aligned to IMGT to assign V, D and J genes, CDR3 length, and insertions or deletions at six rearrangement sites. Within each subset, clonotype counts were normalized to sorted cell number, after which true diversity and Gini coefficients were computed with the tcR R package. The overlap coefficient, calculated on TCRB nucleotide sequences, was used to quantify repertoire sharing. Out-of-frame TCRB sequences from naive cells were analyzed to stand in for the pre-selection repertoire. Held by TCRdb, this immuneACCESS table contains in-frame sequences only and omits some clones. Under half of the omission traces to an unresolved V gene where checked; the cause of the rest is unknown. Clone size and the V and J calls come from that table; the DNA yielded D and trimming. This sample is represented by 430,000 or so clones; roughly an eighth of them were singletons. The top ten hold 0.035% to 0.05% of the sample.

From each donor, a single peripheral blood sample of about 100 mL on average was drawn into heparinised tubes. Naive, central memory, regulatory and stem cell-like memory CD4+ T cells were sorted on a BD FACSAria II using a panel including CD45RO, CCR7, CD25, CD127, CD95 and CD27. Purity was above 98% for every sorted population. Right away, PBMCs were isolated by Lymphoprep density gradient centrifugation and were stained directly, with no culture step. Samples were stained and sorted in pairs, with one healthy donor and one patient per experiment, so that batch effects were minimized. The V and J genes are TRBV7-9 and TRBJ2-3; TRBD1 lines up with 9 middle nucleotides. This clonotype was obtained from a woman younger than 35 in good health. Input material: naive CD4+ T cells from blood. Interpreted using the paper, the cell subset or site label stands for: true naive CD4+ T cells. The CDR3 sequence is CASSLAWDRETTDTQYF. Here is the DNA: TGTGCCAGCAGCTTAGCGTGGGACAGGGAGACCACAGATACGCAGTATTTT.